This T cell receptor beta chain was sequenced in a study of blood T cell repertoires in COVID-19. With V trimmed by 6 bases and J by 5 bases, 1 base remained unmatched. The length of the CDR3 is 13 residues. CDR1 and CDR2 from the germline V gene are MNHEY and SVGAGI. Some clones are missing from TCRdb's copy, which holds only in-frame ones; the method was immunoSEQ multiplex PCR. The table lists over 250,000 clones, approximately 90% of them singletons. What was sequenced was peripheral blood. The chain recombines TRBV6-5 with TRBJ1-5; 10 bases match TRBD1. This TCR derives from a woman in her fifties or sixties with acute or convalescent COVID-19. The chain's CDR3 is CASSDRGHQPQHF. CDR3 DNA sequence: TGTGCCAGCAGCGACAGGGGGCATCAGCCCCAGCATTTT.